The clone carrying this T cell receptor beta chain has at least ten counts. Its target is unknown. The sample holds other DNA sequences that translate to the same CDR3. All patients were treatment-naive before thyroid surgery. Trimming stripped 6 bases from V and 0 bases from J, with 20 bases between. This CDR3 has 18 residues. Per germline, CDR1 MDHEN and CDR2 SYDVKM. Original processing methods: To classify distant metastasis in papillary thyroid cancer, a model was built from CDR3 differences across clinicopathological groups. TCRdb re-called clones from the PCR reads using MiXCR. TCRdb, not the authors, supplied the V and J calls. Counted here are 4,000 to 6,500 clones, 20% to 25% occurring once; the ten biggest clones make up 14% to 15%. The data are from a study of metastatic and nonmetastatic thyroid tumors. Across the study: Repertoires were compared across blood and tumor or nodule tissue from malignant and benign thyroid patients. Study results and limitations: According to reports, the diversity of TCR beta was significantly higher in malignant thyroid tumors than in benign nodules, and this held in both blood and tumor samples.

This clonotype was obtained from a female donor with papillary thyroid cancer or a benign thyroid nodule (not recorded which). Some clones in this sample may be carry-over from other donors' samples. The sample comprised adjacent normal tissue. This chain uses TRBV28 with TRBJ1-4; D may be TRBD1 (5 bases). DNA of the CDR3: TGTGCCAGCAGCCCTATATATACCCCCAGGGCAACTAATGAAAAACTGTTTTTT. As protein: CASSPIYTPRATNEKLFF.